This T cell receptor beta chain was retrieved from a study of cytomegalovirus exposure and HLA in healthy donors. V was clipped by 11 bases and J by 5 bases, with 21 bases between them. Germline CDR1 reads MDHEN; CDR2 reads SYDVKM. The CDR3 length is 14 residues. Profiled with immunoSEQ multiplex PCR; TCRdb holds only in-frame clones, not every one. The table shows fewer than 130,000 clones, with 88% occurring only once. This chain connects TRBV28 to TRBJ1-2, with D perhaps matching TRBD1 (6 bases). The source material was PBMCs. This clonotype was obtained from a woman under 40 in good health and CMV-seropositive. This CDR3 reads CASTGISYSYGYTF. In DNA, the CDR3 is TGTGCCTCAACAGGGATATCGTATTCATATGGCTACACCTTC.